One sample yielded the 18 T cell receptor beta chains listed below, sequenced in a study of OX40 agonist ivuxolimab in advanced cancers. Method: immunoSEQ multiplex PCR; TCRdb's copy keeps in-frame clones and lacks some. The sample gives about 19,000 clones, approximately 88% of which show up once; roughly 50% is in the top ten. This sample comprised CD4+ or CD8+ T cells sorted from blood, obtained in a trial of the OX40 agonist ivuxolimab. Receptors were obtained from an adult with an advanced solid tumor such as melanoma, head and neck, liver or kidney cancer.

CDR3 DNA sequence: TGTGCCAGCAGCCTCGCGGGGGGGGTCCAAGAGACCCAGTACTTC. It codes for CASSLAGGVQETQYF. V is TRBV7-3 and J is TRBJ2-5; 9 bases match TRBD2. CDR3 length: 15 amino acids. Germline loops: CDR1 SGHTA, CDR2 FQGTGA. V trimming: 5 bases; J trimming: 1 base; junction bases outside the gene matches: 5.

The CDR3 here is CAWSEGVTHTDTQYF. CDR3 in DNA: TGTGCCTGGAGTGAAGGTGTCACCCACACAGATACGCAGTATTTT. The chain has TRBV30 and TRBJ2-3; no clear D gene. The CDR3 totals 15 residues. Germline CDR1 is GTSNPN and CDR2 is SVGIG (reference sequence). Trimming pared 1 base from V and 2 bases from J, leaving 13 bases between.

This clone was observed a handful of times. The chain uses TRBV4-2 and TRBJ2-7; TRBD1 aligns across 10 bases. The CDR3 spans 15 residues. Germline V lookup: CDR1 LGHNA, CDR2 YNFKEQ. V trimming: 1 base; J trimming: 4 bases; junction bases outside the gene matches: 4. The CDR3 loop is CASSQGGQGTYEQYF. CDR3 DNA sequence: TGTGCCAGCAGCCAAGGGGGACAGGGGACGTACGAGCAGTACTTC.

This clone has only a few counts. V is TRBV7-9 and J is TRBJ2-7; the match to TRBD2 covers 10 bases. The germline CDR1 and CDR2 sequences are SEHNR and FQNEAQ (reference sequence). The V gene end was trimmed by 0 bases and the J gene end by 2 bases; junction bases not matched to a gene: 4. This CDR3 comprises 16 residues. The CDR3 DNA is TGTGCCAGCAGCTTAGCTCTAGCGGGAGCGGCCTACGAGCAGTACTTC. Translation gives CASSLALAGAAYEQYF.

This clone showed up just once. In DNA, the CDR3 is TGTGCCAGCATGCCCACAGGGTCTAACTATGGCTACACCTTC. It is translated as CASMPTGSNYGYTF. V and J are TRBV28 and TRBJ1-2; a possible D gene is TRBD1 (6 bases). Trimming cost V 7 bases and J 0 bases, with 12 bases left between them. In germline, CDR1 is MDHEN, CDR2 SYDVKM. The CDR3 runs 14 residues.

V is TRBV11-2 and J is TRBJ2-2; D is unresolved. In germline, CDR1 is SGHAT, CDR2 FQNNGV. The CDR3 loop spans 13 amino acids. Trimming left V 1 base short and J 6 bases short, with 6 bases between. The DNA for the CDR3 is TGTGCCAGCAGCTTAGTTCGAGCCGGGGAGCTGTTTTTT. It codes for CASSLVRAGELFF.

On this clone itself: Other DNA sequences in this specimen translate into the identical CDR3. The genes are TRBV4-3 and TRBJ2-7, with unresolved D. The V gene's germline CDR1 is LGHNA and CDR2 YSLEER. The CDR3 contains 13 residues. The V and J ends lost 0 bases and 4 bases respectively, with 7 bases between them. Written as DNA, the CDR3 is TGCGCCAGCAGCCAAGATCTGCGTTACGAGCAGTACTTC. This encodes CASSQDLRYEQYF.

J is TRBJ2-7 and V is TRBV6-5; 7 bases fit TRBD1. Germline CDR1 reads MNHEY; CDR2 reads SVGAGI. The CDR3 runs to 13 residues. J was trimmed by 4 bases and V by 5 bases; bases with no gene match: 5. The CDR3 protein is CASSGDSLYEQYF. CDR3 nucleotide sequence: TGTGCCAGCAGTGGGGACAGCCTTTACGAGCAGTACTTC.

The genes are TRBV6-4 and TRBJ2-7, with 15 bases that match TRBD2. The CDR3 is 14 residues long. Germline V gene lookup returns CDR1 MRHNA and CDR2 SNTAGT. V was pared by 9 bases and J by 6 bases, with 6 bases of the junction left unmatched. CDR3 in DNA: TGTGCCAGACCTTGGACTAGCGGGAGGGGCGAGCAGTACTTC. Encoded protein: CARPWTSGRGEQYF.

The chain employs TRBV27 and TRBJ2-7; D may be TRBD1 or TRBD2 (5 bases each). Germline CDR1 is MNHEY and CDR2 is SMNVEV (reference sequence). The CDR3 loop spans 14 amino acids. V gave up 3 bases and J gave up 2 bases, with 11 bases separating them. The CDR3 region is CASSLAGTTYEQYF. The CDR3 region has the DNA TGTGCCAGCAGTTTGGCAGGGACCACCTACGAGCAGTACTTC.

This clone was recorded once. This chain uses TRBV29-1 with TRBJ1-2; D is unclear. The CDR3 is 14 residues long. Germline V gene data show CDR1 as SQVTM and CDR2 as ANQGSEA. The V end lost 1 base, the J end lost 4 bases, and 13 bases lay between the germline ends. The CDR3 bases are TGCAGCGTTGAAGGGCCAGGCCTATTCTATGGCTACACCTTC. As protein: CSVEGPGLFYGYTF. The full variable domain, with the rest looked up from reference TRBV29-1 and TRBJ1-2, is SAVISQKPSRDICQRGTSLTIQCQVDSQVTMMFWYRQQPGQSLTLIATANQGSEATYESGFVIDKFPISRPNLTFSTLTVSNMSPEDSSIYLCSVEGPGLFYGYTFGSGTRLTVV.

This CDR3 is CASSLSGRNNGYNEQFF. The CDR3 DNA is TGTGCCAGCAGTCTAAGCGGGAGGAACAACGGCTACAATGAGCAGTTCTTC. This chain uses TRBV28 with TRBJ2-1, with 9 bases fitting TRBD2. The CDR3 has 17 residues. Trimming cost V 5 bases and J 3 bases; bases outside gene matches: 11. Germline V gene data show CDR1 as MDHEN and CDR2 as SYDVKM.

This chain uses TRBV6-5 with TRBJ2-7; D unresolved. Between the trimmed V and J ends, which lost 3 bases and 3 bases, there was a span of 9 bases. The CDR3 is 13 amino acids. From germline, CDR1 is MNHEY and CDR2 SVGAGI. In DNA form, the CDR3 reads TGTGCCAGCAGTTATCGAGCCCACTACGAGCAGTACTTC. Amino acid sequence: CASSYRAHYEQYF.

The gene calls are TRBV4-3 and TRBJ1-6; D is uncertain. Germline assignment: CDR1 LGHNA and CDR2 YSLEER. Trimming shortened V by 1 base and J by 3 bases, and 16 bases separated the two germline ends. The CDR3 has 18 residues. The CDR3 DNA reads TGCGCCAGCAGCCAAGCTCACGTCCCTGGGAACTATAATTCACCCCTCCACTTT. Its translation is CASSQAHVPGNYNSPLHF.

The chain employs TRBV7-6 and TRBJ2-3, with D perhaps being TRBD1 or TRBD2 (5 bases each). The V gene lost 4 bases and the J gene lost 5 bases, with 7 bases spanning the gap. The CDR3 extends over 12 amino acids. In germline, CDR1 is SGHVS, CDR2 FNYEAQ. The CDR3 region is CASSSRGDTQYF. The CDR3 DNA reads as TGTGCCAGCAGCTCGAGGGGAGATACGCAGTATTTT.

CDR3 bases: TGTGCCAGCAGCTTAGCGCTGGGGCTAGCGGGGTACAATGAGCAGTTCTTC. Translating it yields CASSLALGLAGYNEQFF. The chain couples TRBV7-8 to TRBJ2-1; 9 bases match TRBD2. Germline V gene sequence: CDR1 SGHVS, CDR2 FQNEAQ. J was trimmed by 4 bases and V by 0 bases; bases with no gene match: 7. This CDR3 spans 17 amino acids.

This CDR3 is CASSPRGANYGYTF. CDR3 nucleotides: TGTGCCAGCAGCCCCCGGGGGGCTAACTATGGCTACACCTTC. The chain carries TRBV7-8 and TRBJ1-2; weak D call: TRBD1 (5 bases). This CDR3 region has 14 residues. Trimming pared 5 bases from V and 0 bases from J, leaving 10 bases between. Germline CDR1 SGHVS, CDR2 FQNEAQ.

V is TRBV6-5 and J is TRBJ2-7; D gene uncertain. CDR1 is MNHEY and CDR2 is SVGAGI in the germline V gene. The CDR3 has 12 amino acids. Trimming shortened V by 0 bases and J by 4 bases, and 4 bases separated the two germline ends. This chain's CDR3 is CASSYSVYEQYF. The CDR3 coding sequence is TGTGCCAGCAGTTACTCCGTTTACGAGCAGTACTTC.